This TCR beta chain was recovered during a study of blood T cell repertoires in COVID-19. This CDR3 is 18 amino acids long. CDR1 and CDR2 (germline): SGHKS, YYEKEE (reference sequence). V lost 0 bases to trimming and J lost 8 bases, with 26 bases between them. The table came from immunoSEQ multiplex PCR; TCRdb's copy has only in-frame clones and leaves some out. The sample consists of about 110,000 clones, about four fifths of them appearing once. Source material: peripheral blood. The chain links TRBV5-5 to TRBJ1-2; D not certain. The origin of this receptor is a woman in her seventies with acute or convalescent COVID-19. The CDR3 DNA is TGTGCCAGCAGCTTGGGGGTCGAGTTGCCCGGGAGGAATAGGGGCTACACCTTC. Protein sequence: CASSLGVELPGRNRGYTF.